What follows are 28 T cell receptor beta chains derived from one specimen sequenced in a study of human T cells and chemical hapten exposure (dated by TCRdb to the early 2020s). Receptors were amplified or captured by RACE. Sequencer: NextSeq 500. The raw public reads went through TCRdb reprocessing: fastp at Q25, MiXCR clone calling, in-frame beta chains kept. Duplicate CDR3 protein sequences are folded into a single record with the most common DNA and genes. The sample yields 130,000 or so distinct CDR3 sequences; roughly 9% were counted once. In total, the top ten clones hold about 2% of the sample. The sample's time point label is to be understood as: healthy volunteer bleed at 2 weeks. Total RNA was isolated from unfractionated whole blood collected in Tempus Blood RNA tubes. Sequencing was done on a sample of whole blood. All receptors derive from a male donor in good health. Some clones in this sample may be carry-over from other donors' samples.

This CDR3 is CAIQRREGTEAFF. The CDR3 DNA is TGTGCCATTCAGCGCAGGGAAGGCACTGAAGCTTTCTTT. The chain links TRBV6-5 to TRBJ1-1, with a tentative D call TRBD1 (5 bases). Trimming removed 10 bases from V and 4 bases from J, with 16 bases in between. The CDR3 sequence is 13 residues long. Per the germline V gene, CDR1 is MNHEY and CDR2 is SVGAGI.

This clonotype has a handful of counts. V gene TRBV7-3 combines with J gene TRBJ2-1, with TRBD2 matching 8 bases. The CDR3 runs 15 residues. CDR1 is SGHTA and CDR2 is FQGTGA in the germline V gene. The J segment lost 4 bases and the V segment lost 5 bases, leaving 7 bases of the junction unmatched. The CDR3 region has the DNA TGTGCCAGCAGCCCCAGCGGGGGCAAATACAATGAGCAGTTCTTC. Translation gives CASSPSGGKYNEQFF.

The J gene is TRBJ1-1, the V gene TRBV27; TRBD1 agrees at 7 bases. The J segment lost 4 bases and the V segment lost 8 bases, leaving 13 bases of the junction unmatched. The CDR3 is 15 residues long. CDR1 is MNHEY and CDR2 is SMNVEV in the germline V gene (reference sequence). The CDR3 reads CASGTVKDWGTEAFF. CDR3 nucleotide sequence: TGTGCCAGCGGGACAGTTAAGGACTGGGGCACTGAAGCTTTCTTT.

The J gene is TRBJ2-1, the V gene TRBV6-2 or TRBV6-3, with 16 bases identical to TRBD2. The CDR3 runs to 15 residues. Germline CDR1 is MNHEY and CDR2 is SVGEGT. The V and J ends lost 4 bases and 8 bases, in that order; junction bases with no gene match: 2. For the CDR3, the DNA is TGTGCCAGCAGTTCCGGGACTAGCGGGAGGGATGAGCAGTTCTTC. It translates to CASSSGTSGRDEQFF.

The chain couples TRBV6-1 to TRBJ1-1, with unresolved D. V shed 3 bases and J shed 6 bases, with 14 bases lying between them. The CDR3 spans 14 residues. Germline-derived CDR1 and CDR2 are MNHNS and SASEGT. CDR3 in DNA: TGTGCCAGCAGTGAGATTCTGGGGATCGCTGAAGCTTTCTTT. This codes for CASSEILGIAEAFF.

The chain joins TRBV5-1 to TRBJ1-1; D remains unclear. In germline, CDR1 is SGHRS, CDR2 YFSETQ. This CDR3 is built from 12 residues. V shed 0 bases and J shed 4 bases, with 4 bases lying between them. CDR3 amino acids: CASSLDGTEAFF. CDR3 bases: TGCGCCAGCAGCTTGGACGGCACTGAAGCTTTCTTT.

This clonotype appeared many times. The J gene is TRBJ2-7, the V gene TRBV6-1; D tentatively reads TRBD1 or TRBD2 (5 bases each). V was pared by 0 bases and J by 6 bases, with 9 bases between. This CDR3 is 13 amino acids long. CDR1 and CDR2 from the germline V gene are MNHNS and SASEGT. For the CDR3, the DNA is TGTGCCAGCAGTGAAGCGCCTGGGGGCGAGCAGTACTTC. Encoded protein: CASSEAPGGEQYF.

CDR3 nucleotides: TGTGCCAGCAGTGAATGCAGGGACAGATTCAATCAGCCCCAGCATTTT. This gives the protein CASSECRDRFNQPQHF. V is TRBV25-1 and J is TRBJ1-5, with TRBD1 identical over 7 bases. CDR3 length: 16 residues. CDR1 and CDR2 from the germline V gene are MGHDK and SYGVNS. J was trimmed by 3 bases and V by 1 base; bases with no gene match: 6.

The sample holds many counts of this clonotype. V usage is TRBV19 and J usage is TRBJ1-5; D is undetermined. This CDR3 has 14 amino acids. Deletions cut 2 bases from V and 3 bases from J, with 8 bases between. Germline CDR1 and CDR2: LNHDA and SQIVND (reference sequence). The CDR3 region has the DNA TGTGCCAGTAGTATAAGGACCTCCAATCAGCCCCAGCATTTT. Protein: CASSIRTSNQPQHF.

The chain combines TRBV12-3 or TRBV12-4 with TRBJ2-1; 9 bases match TRBD2. V shed 5 bases, J shed 0 bases, and the junction held 2 bases outside the gene matches. The CDR3 length is 15 residues. The CDR3 DNA follows: TGTGCCAGCAGTCGTAGCGGGAGCTCCTACAATGAGCAGTTCTTC. Protein sequence: CASSRSGSSYNEQFF.

This clonotype was counted many times. The CDR3 bases are TGCAGCGCCCTGAGTCGTATCAATGAGCAGTTCTTC. Its protein product is CSALSRINEQFF. V is TRBV29-1 and J is TRBJ2-1; no definite D call. Per the germline V gene, CDR1 is SQVTM and CDR2 is ANQGSEA. The germline V and J ends were trimmed by 7 bases and 6 bases, with 13 bases remaining between them. The CDR3 is made up of 12 amino acids.

This clonotype was seen only a few times. The V gene is TRBV20-1, the J gene TRBJ2-1; D is possibly TRBD1 (6 bases). Trimming stripped 0 bases from V and 4 bases from J, with 16 bases between. The CDR3 is 16 residues long. Per germline, CDR1 DFQATT and CDR2 SNEGSKA (reference sequence). The CDR3 spells CSARDPLRQAYNEQFF. CDR3 sequence (DNA): TGCAGTGCTAGAGACCCACTCCGACAGGCTTACAATGAGCAGTTCTTC.

This clonotype was counted only a few times. The chain couples TRBV27 to TRBJ2-1; TRBD2 might be the D (7 bases). The germline CDR1 and CDR2 sequences are MNHEY and SMNVEV (reference sequence). The CDR3 spans 14 residues. V gave up 5 bases and J gave up 7 bases, with 15 bases separating them. The CDR3 DNA sequence: TGTGCCAGCAGTATTCTAGGGGGGGGGAATGAGCAGTTCTTC. This codes for CASSILGGGNEQFF.

This clonotype has just a few counts. The chain employs TRBV20-1 and TRBJ1-2; 7 bases agree with TRBD1. The junction had 9 bases not matched to a gene; V was cut back by 5 bases and J by 3 bases. Germline-derived CDR1 and CDR2 are DFQATT and SNEGSKA (reference sequence). CDR3 length: 14 amino acids. The CDR3 here is CSARSGGGHYGYTF. The DNA of the CDR3 is TGCAGTGCTCGCTCAGGGGGGGGCCACTATGGCTACACCTTC.

The chain carries TRBV19 and TRBJ2-1; 8 bases map to TRBD2. CDR1 and CDR2 from the germline V gene are LNHDA and SQIVND (reference sequence). This CDR3 region has 13 residues. V lost 4 bases, J lost 8 bases, and 4 bases stayed unmatched. The CDR3 loop is CASSSGRWDEQFF. In nucleotides, the CDR3 is TGTGCCAGTAGTAGCGGGAGGTGGGATGAGCAGTTCTTC.

This clonotype was seen a handful of times. V is TRBV2 and J is TRBJ1-2; D is possibly TRBD1 (5 bases). This CDR3 contains 14 residues. Germline V gives CDR1 SNHLY, CDR2 FYNNEI. Trimming left V 4 bases short and J 1 base short, with 10 bases between. The CDR3 DNA reads TGTGCCAGCAGTGTCGGCAGGGATAACTATGGCTACACCTTC. This translates into CASSVGRDNYGYTF. The full variable domain, in which reference TRBV2 and TRBJ1-2 provide the parts outside the CDR3, is EPEVTQTPSHQVTQMGQEVILRCVPISNHLYFYWYRQILGQKVEFLVSFYNNEISEKSEIFDDQFSVERPDGSNFTLKIRSTKLEDSAMYFCASSVGRDNYGYTFGSGTRLTVV.

This chain joins TRBV7-2 and TRBJ2-4, with 7 bases aligning to TRBD1. Germline V CDR1 and CDR2: SGHTA, FQGNSA. This CDR3 is built from 13 residues. Losses at the gene ends were 5 bases for V and 3 bases for J; bases not matched to a gene: 1. CDR3 amino acids: CASSRDSKNIQYF. CDR3 in DNA: TGTGCCAGCAGCCGGGACAGCAAAAACATTCAGTACTTC.

This clonotype was recorded a few times. CDR3 sequence reads: CASSVGGAGRHNEQFF. CDR3 nucleotide sequence: TGTGCCAGCAGCGTAGGGGGAGCGGGGAGGCACAATGAGCAGTTCTTC. V gene TRBV9 combines with J gene TRBJ2-1, with 7 bases matching TRBD2. The CDR3 is 16 amino acids. Germline CDR1 is SGDLS and CDR2 is YYNGEE. V shed 0 bases, J shed 5 bases, and the junction held 8 bases outside the gene matches.

This clonotype was recorded at least ten times. V and J are TRBV20-1 and TRBJ1-1; D ambiguous. CDR3 length: 12 residues. Germline CDR1 and CDR2: DFQATT and SNEGSKA (reference sequence). V dropped 5 bases and J dropped 0 bases, with 7 bases sitting between them. The DNA for the CDR3 is TGCAGTGCTTCGACGGTGAACACTGAAGCTTTCTTT. Amino acid sequence: CSASTVNTEAFF.

This clonotype was seen only a few times. The J gene is TRBJ2-7, the V gene TRBV20-1; 12 positions match TRBD2. Trimming removed 3 bases from V and 5 bases from J; junction bases left unmatched: 5. CDR1 and CDR2 from the germline V gene are DFQATT and SNEGSKA (reference sequence). This CDR3 has 14 residues. The CDR3 protein is CSASLAGGPHEQYF. In DNA, the CDR3 is TGCAGTGCTAGCCTAGCGGGAGGGCCCCACGAGCAGTACTTC.

The chain is built from TRBV24-1 and TRBJ2-1; D is unresolved. There are 13 residues in the CDR3. V was clipped by 3 bases and J by 10 bases, with 12 bases between them. Germline lookup yields CDR1 KGHDR and CDR2 SFDVKD. CDR3 DNA: TGTGCCACCAGTGATCCCCGTGTGAAGGAGCAGTTCTTC. This codes for CATSDPRVKEQFF.

The table lists this clonotype with a few counts. The CDR3 loop is CASSQDLRNTEAFF. The CDR3 nucleotides are TGTGCCAGCAGCCAAGATTTGAGGAACACTGAAGCTTTCTTT. The chain recombines TRBV3-1 with TRBJ1-1, with D unresolved. The CDR3 contains 14 residues. Trimming pared 0 bases from V and 1 base from J, leaving 6 bases between. CDR1 and CDR2 from the germline V gene are LGHDT and YNNKEL (reference sequence).

The sample holds many counts of this clonotype. The CDR3 nucleotides are TGCGCCAGCAGCCAAGGGGAGGTTACCGGGGAGCTGTTTTTT. Protein sequence: CASSQGEVTGELFF. The chain joins TRBV4-1 to TRBJ2-2; possible D gene TRBD2, 6 bases. Germline assignment: CDR1 MGHRA and CDR2 YSYEKL. Trimming took off 1 base at V and 5 bases at J, with 8 bases between the two ends. The CDR3 totals 14 residues.

This clonotype was recorded a few times. V gene TRBV7-9 combines with J gene TRBJ2-1, with 11 bases fitting TRBD2. The CDR3 runs 15 residues. V lost 11 bases to trimming and J lost 6 bases; unmatched junction nucleotides: 12. Germline CDR1 SEHNR, CDR2 FQNEAQ (reference sequence). This CDR3 is CAGLVAGGPGNEQFF. The CDR3 DNA is TGTGCCGGCCTTGTAGCGGGAGGGCCAGGCAATGAGCAGTTCTTC.

This clonotype was seen only a few times. V gene TRBV3-1 combines with J gene TRBJ2-7; 8 bases are a match to TRBD1. The CDR3 length is 17 residues. V shed 1 base, J shed 3 bases, and the junction held 11 bases outside the gene matches. Per germline, CDR1 LGHDT and CDR2 YNNKEL (reference sequence). CDR3 nucleotide sequence: TGTGCCAGCAGCCAAGGAGCCCCGGGACAGGTGATCTACGAGCAGTACTTC. It encodes CASSQGAPGQVIYEQYF.

The rearrangement joins TRBV5-4 to TRBJ2-2; 7 bases map to TRBD1. The length of the CDR3 is 16 residues. Germline V gene data show CDR1 as SGHNT and CDR2 as YYREEE (reference sequence). V trimming: 3 bases; J trimming: 0 bases; junction bases outside the gene matches: 5. In DNA, the CDR3 is TGTGCCAGCAGCTCCCGGGACAGCGCGAACACCGGGGAGCTGTTTTTT. It is translated as CASSSRDSANTGELFF. Complete variable domain (other parts from reference TRBV5-4 and TRBJ2-2): ETGVTQSPTHLIKTRGQQVTLRCSSQSGHNTVSWYQQALGQGPQFIFQYYREEENGRGNFPPRFSGLQFPNYSSELNVNALELDDSALYLCASSSRDSANTGELFFGEGSRLTVL.

The rearrangement uses TRBV20-1 and TRBJ2-5, with TRBD1 matching 7 bases. The J segment lost 0 bases and the V segment lost 4 bases, leaving 8 bases of the junction unmatched. This CDR3 is built from 15 residues. Germline-derived CDR1 and CDR2 are DFQATT and SNEGSKA (reference sequence). The CDR3 nucleotides read TGCAGTGCTAAGACAAACAGGGGTTACCAAGAGACCCAGTACTTC. This codes for CSAKTNRGYQETQYF.

This clonotype has at least ten counts. The chain uses TRBV19 and TRBJ2-5; TRBD1 matches at 7 bases. CDR3 size: 13 residues. With V trimmed by 4 bases and J by 3 bases, 2 bases remained unmatched. The V gene's germline CDR1 is LNHDA and CDR2 SQIVND (reference sequence). CDR3 DNA sequence: TGTGCCAGTAGTAATGACAGGGAAGAGACCCAGTACTTC. This gives the protein CASSNDREETQYF.